A single TCR beta chain is shown here with its context. Its cognate antigen is unknown. Germline V gene data show CDR1 as SGHVT and CDR2 as SQSDAQ. V lost 3 bases to trimming and J lost 7 bases, with 12 bases between them. CDR3 size: 13 residues. The entry originates in a study of T cell repertoires in cytomegalovirus infection. Overall study context: Signatures in public TCR beta sequences pointed to both CMV infection and matching HLA type. Study-wide results and caveats: The ex vivo response showed dominance by HLA-C-restricted CMV-specific TCR beta clonotypes.

TCRdb analysed the reads with MiXCR anew, one entry per CDR3 protein. The sample contains more than 300,000 distinct CDR3 sequences, about 35% of which appear only once. The material was cultured PBMCs, obtained from culture after CMV antigen stimulation. The chain recombines TRBV7-4 with TRBJ1-2; D call uncertain. This receptor was obtained from a human donor in good health (CMV status not recorded). Some clones in this sample may be carry-over from other donors' samples. For the CDR3, the DNA is TGTGCCAGCAGCTTCACAGAGGGTGCTGGCTACACCTTC. Encoded protein: CASSFTEGAGYTF.